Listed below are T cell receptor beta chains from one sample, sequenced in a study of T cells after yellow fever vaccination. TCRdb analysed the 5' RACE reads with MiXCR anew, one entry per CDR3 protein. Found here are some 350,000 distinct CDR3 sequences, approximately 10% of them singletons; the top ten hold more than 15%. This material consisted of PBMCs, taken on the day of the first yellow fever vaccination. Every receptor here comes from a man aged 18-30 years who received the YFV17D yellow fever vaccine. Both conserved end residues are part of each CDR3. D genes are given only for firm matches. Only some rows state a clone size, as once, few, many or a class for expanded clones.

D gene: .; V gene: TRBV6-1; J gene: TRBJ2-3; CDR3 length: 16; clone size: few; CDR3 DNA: TGTGCCAGCAGTGATGGGATGCAGGGGCGGACAGATACGCAGTATTTT; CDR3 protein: CASSDGMQGRTDTQYF
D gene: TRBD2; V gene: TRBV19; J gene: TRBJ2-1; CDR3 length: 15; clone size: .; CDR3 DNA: TGTGCCAGTAGTATAGCTAGCGGAACCTACAATGAGCAGTTCTTC; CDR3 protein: CASSIASGTYNEQFF
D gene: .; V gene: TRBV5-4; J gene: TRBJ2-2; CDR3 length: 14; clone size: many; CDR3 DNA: TGTGCCAGCAGCTTGGCGGTGGCCACCGGGGAGCTGTTTTTT; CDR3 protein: CASSLAVATGELFF
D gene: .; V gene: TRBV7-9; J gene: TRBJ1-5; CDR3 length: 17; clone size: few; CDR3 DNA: TGTGCCAGCAGCTTATATCTTGGGGATTATAGCAATCAGCCCCAGCATTTT; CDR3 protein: CASSLYLGDYSNQPQHF
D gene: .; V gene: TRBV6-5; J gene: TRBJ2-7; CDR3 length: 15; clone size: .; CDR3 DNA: TGTGCCAGCAGTAACCCGGGACGCCGCTCCTACGAGCAGTACTTC; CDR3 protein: CASSNPGRRSYEQYF
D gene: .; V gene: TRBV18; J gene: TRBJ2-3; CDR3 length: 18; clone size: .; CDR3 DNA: TGTGCCAGCTCACGGAGATGGGCGGCCCTTGAAAGCACAGATACGCAGTATTTT; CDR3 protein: CASSRRWAALESTDTQYF
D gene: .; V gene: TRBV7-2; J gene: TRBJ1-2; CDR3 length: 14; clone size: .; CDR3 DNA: TGTGCCAGCAGCCCGCCTGGACAGATCTATGGCTACACCTTC; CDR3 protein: CASSPPGQIYGYTF
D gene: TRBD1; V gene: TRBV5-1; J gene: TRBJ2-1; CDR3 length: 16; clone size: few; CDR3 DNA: TGCGCCAGCAGCAGGGGGGCCCGGACAGGGTCCAATGAGCAGTTCTTC; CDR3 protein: CASSRGARTGSNEQFF
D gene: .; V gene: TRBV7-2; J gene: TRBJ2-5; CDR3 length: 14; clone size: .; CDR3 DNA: TGTGCCAGCAGCCGACAGGCCTTTCAAGAGACCCAGTACTTC; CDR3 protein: CASSRQAFQETQYF
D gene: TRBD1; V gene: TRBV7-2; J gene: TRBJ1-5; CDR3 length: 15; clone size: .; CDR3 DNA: TGTGCCAGCAGCTTGGGTAACAGGGGTCATCAGCCCCAGCATTTT; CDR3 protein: CASSLGNRGHQPQHF
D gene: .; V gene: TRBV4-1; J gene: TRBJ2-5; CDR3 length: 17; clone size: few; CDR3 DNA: TGCGCCAGCAGCCAACGACCATTTTCGGGGGACCAAGAGACCCAGTACTTC; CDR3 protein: CASSQRPFSGDQETQYF
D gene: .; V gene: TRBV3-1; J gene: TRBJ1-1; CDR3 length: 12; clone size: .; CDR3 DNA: TGTGCCAGCAGCCAACCGGAGACTGAAGCTTTCTTT; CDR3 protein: CASSQPETEAFF
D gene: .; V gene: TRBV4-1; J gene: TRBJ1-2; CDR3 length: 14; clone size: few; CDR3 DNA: TGCGCCAGCAGCCAAGGAGCGGGCCTCTATGGCTACACCTTC; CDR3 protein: CASSQGAGLYGYTF
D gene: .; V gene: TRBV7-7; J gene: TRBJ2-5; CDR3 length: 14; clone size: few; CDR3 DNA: TGTGCTAGCAGCTTCCCGGTGGGCGCAGAGACCCAGTACTTC; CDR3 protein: CASSFPVGAETQYF
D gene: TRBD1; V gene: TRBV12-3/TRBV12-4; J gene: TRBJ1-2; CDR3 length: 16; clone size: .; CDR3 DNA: TGTGCCAGCAGCCACAGCCGGGACAGGGGGCGATATGGCTACACCTTC; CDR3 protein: CASSHSRDRGRYGYTF
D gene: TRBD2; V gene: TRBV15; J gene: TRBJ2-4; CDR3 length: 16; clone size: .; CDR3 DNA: TGTGCCACCAGCAGCGTTCGAGGCGGGAGCCAAAACATTCAGTACTTC; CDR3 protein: CATSSVRGGSQNIQYF
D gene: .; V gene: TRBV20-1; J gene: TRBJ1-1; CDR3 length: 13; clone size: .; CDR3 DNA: TGCAGTGGCCTACAGCCCCCGAACACTGAAGCTTTCTTT; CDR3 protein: CSGLQPPNTEAFF
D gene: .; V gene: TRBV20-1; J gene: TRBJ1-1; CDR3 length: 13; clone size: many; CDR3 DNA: TGCAGTGCTGCCCTGACCCCGTTCACTGAAGCTTTCTTT; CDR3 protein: CSAALTPFTEAFF
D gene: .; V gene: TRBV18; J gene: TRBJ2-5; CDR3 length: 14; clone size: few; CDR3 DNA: TGTGCCAGCTCACCAGCAGGGCACCAAGAGACCCAGTACTTC; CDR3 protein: CASSPAGHQETQYF
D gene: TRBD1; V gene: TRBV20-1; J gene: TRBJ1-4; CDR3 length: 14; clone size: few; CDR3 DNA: TGCAGTGCTAGAGTCGCGAAGGGGGCCGGCTTTCTGTTTTTT; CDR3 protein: CSARVAKGAGFLFF
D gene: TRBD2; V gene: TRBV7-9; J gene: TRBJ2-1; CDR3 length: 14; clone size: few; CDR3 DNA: TGTGCCAGCAGCGCTGGGGGACTAGGGGGTGAGCAGTTCTTC; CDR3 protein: CASSAGGLGGEQFF
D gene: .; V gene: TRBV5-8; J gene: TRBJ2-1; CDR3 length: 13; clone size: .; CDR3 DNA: TGTGCCAGCAGCTCTCAGACCCGGGGGGAGCAGTTCTTC; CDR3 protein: CASSSQTRGEQFF
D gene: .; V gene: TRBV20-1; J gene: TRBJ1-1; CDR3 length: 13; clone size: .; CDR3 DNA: TGCAGTGCTGGGGATGGAGGGGGCACTGAAGCTTTCTTT; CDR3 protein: CSAGDGGGTEAFF
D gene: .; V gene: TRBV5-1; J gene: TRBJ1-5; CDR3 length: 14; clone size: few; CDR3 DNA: TGCGCCAGCAGCTTGGGGAGGGGCGGGGAGCCCCAGCATTTT; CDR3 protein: CASSLGRGGEPQHF
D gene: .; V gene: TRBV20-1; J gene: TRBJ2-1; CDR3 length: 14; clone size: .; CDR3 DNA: TGCAGTGCTAGAGACGGGCTGGGACCCCGCGAGCAGTTCTTC; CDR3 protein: CSARDGLGPREQFF
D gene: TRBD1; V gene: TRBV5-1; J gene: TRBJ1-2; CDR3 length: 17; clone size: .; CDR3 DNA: TGCGCCAGCAGCCGCTCCGGGACAGCCACTTCTGACTATGGCTACACCTTC; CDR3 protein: CASSRSGTATSDYGYTF
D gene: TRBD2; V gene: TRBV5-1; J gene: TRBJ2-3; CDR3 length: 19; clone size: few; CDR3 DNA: TGCGCCAGCAGCCCGCGCCCCACTAGCGGGGGGGCACCGGGCTGGGCGCAGTATTTT; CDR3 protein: CASSPRPTSGGAPGWAQYF
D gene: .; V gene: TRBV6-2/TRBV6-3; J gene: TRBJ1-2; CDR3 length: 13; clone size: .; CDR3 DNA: TGTGCCACCTTACCAGGACAGCGTGATGGCTACACCTTC; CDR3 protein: CATLPGQRDGYTF
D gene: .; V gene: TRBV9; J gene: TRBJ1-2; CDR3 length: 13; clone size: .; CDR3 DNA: TGTGCCAGCAGCGTCTCGACGCGCGATCCCGCACACTTC; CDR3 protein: CASSVSTRDPAHF
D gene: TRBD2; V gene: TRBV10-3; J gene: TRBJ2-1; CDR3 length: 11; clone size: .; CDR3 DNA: TGTGCCATCAGGAGAGCGGGAGAGCAGTTCTTC; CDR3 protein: CAIRRAGEQFF
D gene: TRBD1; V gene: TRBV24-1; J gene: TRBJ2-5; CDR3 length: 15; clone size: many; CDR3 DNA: TGTGCCACCAGTGACACCGGGACAGGGGAGGAGACCCAGTACTTC; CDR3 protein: CATSDTGTGEETQYF
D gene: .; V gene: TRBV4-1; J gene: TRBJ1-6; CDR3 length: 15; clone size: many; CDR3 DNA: TGCGCCAGCAGCCAAGCCTGGGGTAACGGTTCACCCCTCCACTTT; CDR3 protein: CASSQAWGNGSPLHF
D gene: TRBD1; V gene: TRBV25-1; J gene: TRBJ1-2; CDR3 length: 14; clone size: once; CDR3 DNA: TGTGCCAGCGGGTCTCTAGACAGGGAGCAAGGCTACACCTTC; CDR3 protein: CASGSLDREQGYTF
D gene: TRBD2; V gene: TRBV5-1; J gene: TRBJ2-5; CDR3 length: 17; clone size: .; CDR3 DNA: TGCGCCAGCAGCTTGGCCACGCTAGCGGGGGGCCTAGAGACCCAGTACTTC; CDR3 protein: CASSLATLAGGLETQYF
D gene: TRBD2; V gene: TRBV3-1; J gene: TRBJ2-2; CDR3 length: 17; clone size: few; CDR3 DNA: TGTGCCAGCAGTCGACGGGCTAGCGGGGGATTCACCGGGGAGCTGTTTTTT; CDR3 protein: CASSRRASGGFTGELFF
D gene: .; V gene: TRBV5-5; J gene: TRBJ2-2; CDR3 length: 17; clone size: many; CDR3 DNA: TGTGCCAGCAGCTTGTTTGGCCGGGACTCCCTTACGGGGGAGCTGTTTTTT; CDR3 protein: CASSLFGRDSLTGELFF
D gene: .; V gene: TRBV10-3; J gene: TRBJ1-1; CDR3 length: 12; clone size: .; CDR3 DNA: TGTGCCGTGCGTCAGGGCGACACTGAAGCTTTCTTT; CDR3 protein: CAVRQGDTEAFF
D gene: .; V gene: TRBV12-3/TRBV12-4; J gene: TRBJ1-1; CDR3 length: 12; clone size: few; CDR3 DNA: TGTGCCAGCATGGGGGGGAACACTGAAGCTTTCTTT; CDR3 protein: CASMGGNTEAFF
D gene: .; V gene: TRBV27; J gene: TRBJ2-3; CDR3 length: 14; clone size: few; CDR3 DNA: TGTGCCAGCAGTTCCGTGGGGGACACAGATACGCAGTATTTT; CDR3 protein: CASSSVGDTDTQYF
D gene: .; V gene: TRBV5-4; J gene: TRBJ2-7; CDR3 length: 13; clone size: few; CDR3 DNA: TGTGCCAGCAGCTTGGGGACAAGATACGAGCAGTACTTC; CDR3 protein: CASSLGTRYEQYF
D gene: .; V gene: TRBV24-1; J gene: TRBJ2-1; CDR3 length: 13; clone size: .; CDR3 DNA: TGTGCCACCAGTGATTTGGGGGGCCCTGAGCAGTTCTTC; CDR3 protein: CATSDLGGPEQFF
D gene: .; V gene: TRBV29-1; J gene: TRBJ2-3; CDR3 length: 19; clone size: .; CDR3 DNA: TGCAGCGTTGCTTCGACAGGGGGCCTAGCGGGGTCCGGGCTGGATACGCAGTATTTT; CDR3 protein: CSVASTGGLAGSGLDTQYF
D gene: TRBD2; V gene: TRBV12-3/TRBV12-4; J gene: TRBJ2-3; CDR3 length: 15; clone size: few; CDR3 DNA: TGTGCCAGCAGACCCTCGGGGGGAGGAACAGATACGCAGTATTTT; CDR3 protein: CASRPSGGGTDTQYF
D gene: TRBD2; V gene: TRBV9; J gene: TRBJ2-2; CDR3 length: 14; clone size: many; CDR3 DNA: TGTGCCGGGCGGGAGGGCCCCAGCACCGGGGAGCTGTTTTTT; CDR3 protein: CAGREGPSTGELFF
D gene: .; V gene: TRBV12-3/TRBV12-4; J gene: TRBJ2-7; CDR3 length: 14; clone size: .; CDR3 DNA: TGTGCCAGCAGTTTTCACGGCGGGTCCTACGAGCAGTACTTC; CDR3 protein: CASSFHGGSYEQYF
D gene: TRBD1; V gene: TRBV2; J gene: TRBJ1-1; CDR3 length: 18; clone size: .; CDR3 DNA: TGTGCCAGCAGTGACCCCCAGGACAGGGGCAGTCAGAACACTGAAGCTTTCTTT; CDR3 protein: CASSDPQDRGSQNTEAFF
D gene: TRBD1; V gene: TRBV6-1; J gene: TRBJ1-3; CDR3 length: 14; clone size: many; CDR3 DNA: TGTGCCAGCAGCAGACAGGGATCTGGAAACACCATATATTTT; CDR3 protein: CASSRQGSGNTIYF
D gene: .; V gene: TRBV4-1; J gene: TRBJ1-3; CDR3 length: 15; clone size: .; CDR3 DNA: TGCGCCAGCAGCCAAGAGGGAGATACTGGAAACACCATATATTTT; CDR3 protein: CASSQEGDTGNTIYF
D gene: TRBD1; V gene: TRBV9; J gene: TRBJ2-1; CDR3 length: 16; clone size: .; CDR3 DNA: TGTGCCAGCGGAACAGGGGGCAGTACGTTGGGCAATGAGCAGTTCTTC; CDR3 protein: CASGTGGSTLGNEQFF
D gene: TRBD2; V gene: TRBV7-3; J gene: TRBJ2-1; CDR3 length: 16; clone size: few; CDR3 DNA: TGTGCCAGCAGCCCCCGGCTAGCGGGACTCTACAATGAGCAGTTCTTC; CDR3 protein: CASSPRLAGLYNEQFF
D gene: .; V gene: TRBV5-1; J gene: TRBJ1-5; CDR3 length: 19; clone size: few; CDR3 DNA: TGCGCCAGCAGCTTGGCCAGGACTGCTACCCCACTAAGCAATCAGCCCCAGCATTTT; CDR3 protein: CASSLARTATPLSNQPQHF
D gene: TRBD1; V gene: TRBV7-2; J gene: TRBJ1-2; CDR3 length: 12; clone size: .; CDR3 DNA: TGTGCCAGCAGCCGGGACAGATATGGCTACACCTTC; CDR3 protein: CASSRDRYGYTF
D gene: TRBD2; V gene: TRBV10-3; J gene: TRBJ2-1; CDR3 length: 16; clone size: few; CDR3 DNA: TGTGCCATCAGTGAGGGAAGAAGCGGGGGGAACAATGAGCAGTTCTTC; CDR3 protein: CAISEGRSGGNNEQFF
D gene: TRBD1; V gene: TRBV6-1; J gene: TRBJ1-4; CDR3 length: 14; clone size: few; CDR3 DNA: TGTGCCAGCAGTCGACAGGGGGTTAATGAAAAACTGTTTTTT; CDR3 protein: CASSRQGVNEKLFF
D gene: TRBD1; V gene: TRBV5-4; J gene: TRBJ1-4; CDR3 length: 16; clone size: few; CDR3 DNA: TGTGCCAGCAGCCGGGACAGGGGGGCAACTAATGAAAAACTGTTTTTT; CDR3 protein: CASSRDRGATNEKLFF